The next 5 T cell receptor beta chains were all read from a single sample in a study of T cell clusters in autoimmune cytopenias. Multiplex touch-down PCR amplified TRB using TRB-A and TRB-B pools in one tube. TCRdb reprocessed the multiplex PCR reads, with one entry per CDR3 protein and no DNA. In all, the sample yields 3,000 or so distinct CDR3 sequences. TRB amplification used 200 to 250 ng of peripheral blood genomic DNA. The sequencing sample was made of peripheral blood. These receptors were taken from a human donor with an autoimmune cytopenia or autoimmune hepatitis (not recorded which).

Its frequency marks this clonotype as medium-sized. The V call is TRBV12-3 or TRBV12-4, the J call TRBJ1-1; TCRdb calls TRBD1, which cannot be checked without DNA. This CDR3 region has 13 residues. This CDR3 reads CASSLQGGTEAFF.

The chain couples TRBV15 to TRBJ1-5; without DNA, the TCRdb call of TRBD1 cannot be checked. This CDR3 contains 12 residues. The germline V gene has CDR1 LNHNV and CDR2 YYDKDF (reference sequence). This CDR3 is CATSGVGQPQHF.

In terms of frequency, this clonotype is medium-sized. The chain employs TRBV30 and TRBJ1-1; no DNA is available, so the TRBD1 call from TCRdb remains unchecked. Germline-derived CDR1 and CDR2 are GTSNPN and SVGIG (reference sequence). CDR3 length: 14 residues. The CDR3 sequence is CAWRSGVDGTEAFF.

The chain employs TRBV30 and TRBJ1-4; the TCRdb call, TRBD1, lacks DNA for checking. This CDR3 region has 16 residues. CDR1 is GTSNPN and CDR2 is SVGIG in the germline V gene (reference sequence). CDR3 residues: CAWSVGIDRLNEKLFF.

This chain links TRBV19 with TRBJ1-2; absent DNA, TCRdb's TRBD1 call cannot be checked. This CDR3 is built from 15 residues. Germline assignment: CDR1 LNHDA and CDR2 SQIVND (reference sequence). CDR3 sequence: CASSGPGQGFYGYTF.